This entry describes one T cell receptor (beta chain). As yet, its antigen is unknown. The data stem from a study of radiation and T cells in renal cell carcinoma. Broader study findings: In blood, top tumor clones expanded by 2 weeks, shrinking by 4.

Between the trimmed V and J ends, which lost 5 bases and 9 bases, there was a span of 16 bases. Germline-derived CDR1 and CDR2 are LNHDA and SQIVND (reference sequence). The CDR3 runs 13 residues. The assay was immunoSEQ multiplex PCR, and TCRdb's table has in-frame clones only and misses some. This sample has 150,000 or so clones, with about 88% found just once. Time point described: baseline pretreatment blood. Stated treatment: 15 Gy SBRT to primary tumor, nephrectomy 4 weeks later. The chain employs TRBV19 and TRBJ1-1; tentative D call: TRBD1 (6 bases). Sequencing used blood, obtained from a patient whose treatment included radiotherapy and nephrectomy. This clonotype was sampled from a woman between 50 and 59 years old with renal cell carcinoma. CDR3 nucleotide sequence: TGTGCCAGTAGTGAACAGGGAGCCGTGAAAGCTTTCTTT. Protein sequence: CASSEQGAVKAFF.